This T cell receptor beta chain comes out of a study of T cell changes during pregnancy in multiple sclerosis. CDR1 and CDR2 (germline): MNHEY, SMNVEV (reference sequence). The CDR3 is made up of 14 amino acids. The V end was cut by 7 bases, the J end by 4 bases, with 16 bases between. TCRdb's table, derived via immunoSEQ multiplex PCR, lists solely in-frame clones and lacks some. This sample has approximately 70,000 clones; around nine tenths occur once, and the top ten carry about 0.4%. The chain combines TRBV27 with TRBJ1-2; D gene unclear. The TCR sequence derives from a female donor with multiple sclerosis, enrolled in a pregnancy study. The specimen was CD4+ T cells from peripheral blood mononuclear cells, collected before pregnancy. CDR3 loop: CASTPVGGGYGYTF. Written as DNA, the CDR3 is TGTGCCAGCACCCCTGTAGGAGGAGGCTATGGCTACACCTTC.